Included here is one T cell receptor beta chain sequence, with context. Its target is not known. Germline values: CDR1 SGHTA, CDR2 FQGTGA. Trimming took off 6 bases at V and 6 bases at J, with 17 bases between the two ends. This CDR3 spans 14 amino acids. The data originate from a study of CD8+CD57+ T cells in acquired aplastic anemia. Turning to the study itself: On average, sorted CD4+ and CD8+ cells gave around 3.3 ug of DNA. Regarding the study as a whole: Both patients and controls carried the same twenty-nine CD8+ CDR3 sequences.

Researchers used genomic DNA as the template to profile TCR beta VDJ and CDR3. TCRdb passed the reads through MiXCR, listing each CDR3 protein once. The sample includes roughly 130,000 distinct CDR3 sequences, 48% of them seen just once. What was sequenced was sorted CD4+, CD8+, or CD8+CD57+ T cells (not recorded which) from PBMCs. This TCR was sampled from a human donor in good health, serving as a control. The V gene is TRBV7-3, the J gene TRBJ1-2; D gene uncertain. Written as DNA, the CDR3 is TGTGCCAGCAGTCACGTCCCGGACGGTGATGGCTACACCTTC. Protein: CASSHVPDGDGYTF.